The 10 T cell receptor beta chains below all came from one sample that was sequenced in a study of control samples from healthy donors and cancer patients (TCRdb year 2020). Library prep was done by the immunoSEQ multiplex PCR assay. Entries here come from immuneACCESS through TCRdb and include only in-frame sequences with V and J called. Some clones fail to appear in such tables; in the studies checked, an unresolved V gene covers under half of the shortfall, and the cause of the remainder is unknown. The sample data list over 100,000 clones, and approximately 90% of these were observed just once. The biggest ten clones account for under 4.5% of the sample. The sample taken for sequencing was blood. These receptors were taken from a human donor in good health. The donor label of this sample is uncertain.

This chain links TRBV18 with TRBJ1-1; D remains ambiguous. This CDR3 region has 14 residues. Trimming removed 0 bases at V and 3 bases at J, with 8 bases between. Germline V gene data show CDR1 as KGHSH and CDR2 as LQKENI. CDR3 nucleotide sequence: TGTGCCAGCTCACCACCCTCCGTCGACACTGAAGCTTTCTTT. It codes for CASSPPSVDTEAFF. Using reference TRBV18 and TRBJ1-1 for the parts outside the CDR3, the full variable domain is NAGVMQNPRHLVRRRGQEARLRCSPMKGHSHVYWYRQLPEEGLKFMVYLQKENIIDESGMPKERFSAEFPKEGPSILRIQQVVRGDSAAYFCASSPPSVDTEAFFGQGTRLTVV.

The rearrangement uses TRBV2 and TRBJ2-5; D is perhaps TRBD2 (5 bases). The V and J ends lost 6 bases and 2 bases respectively, with 19 bases between them. The CDR3 covers 16 residues. The germline V gene encodes CDR1 SNHLY and CDR2 FYNNEI. CDR3 residues: CASSPRLGRTQETQYF. Written as DNA, the CDR3 is TGTGCCAGCAGCCCTCGATTAGGGCGGACTCAAGAGACCCAGTACTTC. Variable domain in full (rest from reference TRBV2 and TRBJ2-5): EPEVTQTPSHQVTQMGQEVILRCVPISNHLYFYWYRQILGQKVEFLVSFYNNEISEKSEIFDDQFSVERPDGSNFTLKIRSTKLEDSAMYFCASSPRLGRTQETQYFGPGTRLLVL.

The chain carries TRBV27 and TRBJ2-3, with 9 positions matching TRBD1. The CDR3 contains 20 residues. Germline trimming cut 1 base from V and 8 bases from J; bases unmatched to any gene: 22. The germline V gene has CDR1 MNHEY and CDR2 SMNVEV (reference sequence). The CDR3 nucleotides read TGTGCCAGCAGTTTATTGGCTACTGGGGGGGGGACAGGGAAGTTAAGTACGCAGTATTTT. Protein product: CASSLLATGGGTGKLSTQYF.

The chain couples TRBV28 to TRBJ1-5; D unresolved. The V gene's germline CDR1 is MDHEN and CDR2 SYDVKM. The CDR3 has 15 amino acids. V was pared by 6 bases and J by 6 bases, with 18 bases between. Written as DNA, the CDR3 is TGTGCCAGCAGCCGTCCCGCGATGGGAAGTCAGCCCCAGCATTTT. Protein sequence: CASSRPAMGSQPQHF.

The genes are TRBV6-5 and TRBJ1-6; maybe TRBD1 (6 bases). The V end was cut by 6 bases, the J end by 7 bases, with 16 bases between. The V gene's germline CDR1 is MNHEY and CDR2 SVGAGI. The CDR3 contains 15 residues. In DNA form, the CDR3 reads TGTGCCAGCAGCTGGACAGCTTCCCACAATTCACCCCTCCACTTT. It specifies CASSWTASHNSPLHF.

V usage is TRBV10-3 and J usage is TRBJ2-4, with no clear D. Trimming shortened V by 5 bases and J by 8 bases, and 7 bases separated the two germline ends. Germline V CDR1 and CDR2: ENHRY, SYGVKD. The CDR3 sequence is 11 residues long. Here the CDR3 reads CAISSADIQYF. The CDR3 coding sequence is TGTGCCATCAGTTCGGCAGACATTCAGTACTTC.

V gene TRBV11-2 combines with J gene TRBJ2-7; 7 nucleotides line up with TRBD1. J was trimmed by 4 bases and V by 5 bases; bases with no gene match: 11. There are 15 residues in the CDR3. The germline V gene encodes CDR1 SGHAT and CDR2 FQNNGV. The CDR3 loop is CASSPPPGGDYEQYF. The CDR3 nucleotides are TGTGCCAGCAGCCCCCCCCCAGGGGGAGATTACGAGCAGTACTTC.

The V gene is TRBV5-1, the J gene TRBJ1-1; D may be TRBD1 (6 bases). With 3 bases removed from V and 5 bases from J, the gap between germline ends came to 14 bases. The CDR3 covers 14 residues. Germline-derived CDR1 and CDR2 are SGHRS and YFSETQ. For the CDR3, the DNA is TGCGCCAGCAGCTCCACAGGGCCCAGAACTGAAGCTTTCTTT. Translation gives CASSSTGPRTEAFF.

The chain employs TRBV28 and TRBJ2-3, with D perhaps being TRBD1 or TRBD2 (5 bases each). The ends were cut back, 3 bases at V and 7 bases at J, with 20 bases in the middle. CDR3 length: 16 residues. CDR1 is MDHEN, CDR2 SYDVKM, per germline. CDR3 sequence reads: CASSFISLEGPNTQYF. CDR3 DNA: TGTGCCAGCAGTTTTATTTCACTCGAGGGGCCTAATACGCAGTATTTT.

The V and J genes are TRBV7-3 and TRBJ2-3, with 10 positions matching TRBD2. J gave up 1 base and V 5 bases, and 3 bases lay outside the gene matches. The length of the CDR3 is 15 residues. Germline-derived CDR1 and CDR2 are SGHTA and FQGTGA. CDR3 in amino acids: CASSLGLAGTDTQYF. In DNA form, the CDR3 reads TGTGCCAGCAGCCTTGGACTAGCGGGCACAGATACGCAGTATTTT. Full variable domain (rest looked up from reference TRBV7-3 and TRBJ2-3): GAGVSQTPSNKVTEKGKYVELRCDPISGHTALYWYRQSLGQGPEFLIYFQGTGAADDSGLPNDRFFAVRPEGSVSTLKIQRTERGDSAVYLCASSLGLAGTDTQYFGPGTRLTVL.